Given below is one T cell receptor (beta chain) in context. The antigen this receptor binds is unknown. Base qualities are not provided; no much larger clone lies one nucleotide away. For the CD8 naive samples, CD45RO-negative cells were positively selected for CCR7, yielding a CD45RA+CCR7+ population from which TemRA cells were excluded. Healthy HIV-negative adults with no recently reported acute infections or vaccinations were included as donors. Every donor was a Caucasian adult living in Nashville, Tennessee, USA. Blood was obtained by leukapheresis, after which PBMCs were separated by Ficoll-Histopaque density gradient centrifugation and cryopreserved in liquid nitrogen vapor phase. Purity and quantity of every magnetically sorted T cell population were checked by analytical flow cytometry. Each sorted fraction had its genomic DNA isolated and then quantified by UV absorbance on a Nanodrop 2000c.

Using the deep immunoSEQ assay, multiplex PCR amplified TCR CDR3 regions from genomic DNA. Extracted genomic DNA from each cell subset was spread evenly across all wells of several immunoSEQ 96-well plates, with each plate serving as a replicate. For sorted subsets, each replicate PCR was loaded with about 0.2 ug genomic DNA, equivalent to some 27,000 T cell genomes. Purified libraries were measured with a Qubit 3.0 fluorometer, size-checked on a Bioanalyzer 2100, and measured again with the KAPA Library Quantification kit. Every immunoSEQ 96-well plate was sequenced on a dedicated single-read 150-cycle Illumina NextSeq 550 flow cell. Processing in the source paper ran as follows. Because only junctional sequences without quality scores were contained in the immunoSEQ output, filtering matching that applied to full-length reads could not be performed. To assign V/J genes and CDR3, sequences were annotated using PyIR, a Python wrapper for IgBLAST v1.9, with IMGT germline references. Reads were removed for weak V/J assignments (E-value above 1e-6), missing CDR3, stop codons, out-of-frame junctions, or ambiguous translated residues. V3J clonotypes were defined as sequences sharing the same inferred V gene, J gene, and CDR3 amino acid sequence. Percentage overlap between repertoires was computed as shared unique clonotypes divided by the size of the smaller repertoire. RTK rarefaction, the Chao1 estimator, and Recon v2.1 estimates of unobserved clonotypes were used to assess repertoire richness. OLGA was used to compute generation probabilities for all TCRbeta clonotypes that the gDNA method yielded from a handful of donors. Here the immuneACCESS table is served through TCRdb, limited to in-frame sequences with V and J called. Missing clones are a known gap in these copies; in checked studies unresolved V genes cover under half, and the rest lacks a known reason. V and J calls and clone size are copied from that table; D and trimming were computed from the DNA. The sample table holds about 2.1 million clones, of which 90% to 95% were seen once. Over 1.5% of the sample lies in the top ten.

These data come from a study of shared clonotypes between healthy human individuals (dated by TCRdb to the early 2020s). For the study in its entirety: A couple of women and three men aged 18 to 49 years were included in the cohort. Per donor, three plates each were used for CD4 naive and CD4 memory, two for CD8 naive, and one for CD8 memory. Libraries were prepared and TCR repertoires were sequenced by different laboratories using diverse techniques, in order to increase sequencing depth and limit assay-specific biases. Each donor's leukapheresis produced roughly between about 0.9 and 9.5 billion PBMCs. The study deeply sequenced blood TCR repertoires of about 5 healthy adults to estimate repertoire size and the extent of clonotype sharing between individuals. Overall study results and their limits: About 4.5% of naive CD4, around 3.6% of naive CD8, 2.3% of memory CD4, and 0.35% to 0.5% of memory CD8 clonotypes were shared across several donors. Sampling was restricted to blood, and TCR repertoires in tissues likely differ from the TCR repertoires found in blood. Rarefaction of sorted-subset datasets indicated incomplete sequencing despite the large sequencing depth. Naive subsets generally had larger estimated clonotype richness than memory subsets did. Compared with non-shared clonotypes, the clonotypes found in all four sorted-subset donors had higher generation probabilities. The genetic and exposure-history diversity represented was limited by the small number of donors. Pairwise subsampling indicated that sequencing depth was expected to affect the degree of clonotype sharing among donors.

From a lookup of the germline V gene (reference sequence), CDR1 and CDR2 are LNHDA and SQIVND. Trimming takes 4 bases off V and 4 bases off J; junction bases not matched to a gene: 6. The CDR3 numbers 14 residues from cysteine through phenylalanine. CDR3 DNA is the only sequence kept; it has 42 bases, read in frame from the first base. The TCR comes from a young man in good health. Some clones in this sample may be carry-over from other donors' samples. The chain is assembled from TRBV19 and TRBJ2-5; 7 middle bases align to TRBD1. Sequencing was performed on naive CD8+ T cells from PBMCs. This sample's cell subset or site label indicates: CD45RA+CCR7+. The CDR3 reads as follows: CASSKQGLPETQYF. DNA sequence: TGTGCCAGTAGTAAACAGGGGCTCCCAGAGACCCAGTACTTC.